This passage covers 18 T cell receptor beta chains from one sample sequenced in a study of blood T cells in healthy people across ages. The second PCR ran roughly 6 to 11 cycles with a sample-barcoded 5' primer and J-beta primers. TCRdb analysed the 5' RACE reads with MiXCR anew, one entry per CDR3 protein. The sample lists about 1.4 million distinct CDR3 sequences, 55% to 75% seen once, with 5% to 7% in the top ten. Sample: blood. The source is a man aged 18-30 years in good health.

Here the CDR3 DNA reads TGTGCCAGCGATTTTGGCAGGGAGGGTGAGCAGTTCTTC. Amino acid sequence: CASDFGREGEQFF. The rearrangement joins TRBV6-1 to TRBJ2-1; 7 bases map to TRBD2. This CDR3 spans 13 amino acids. The germline CDR1 and CDR2 sequences are MNHNS and SASEGT. V shed 8 bases and J 9 bases; nucleotides not matched to a gene: 10.

V usage is TRBV20-1 and J usage is TRBJ2-1; 9 bases map to TRBD2. This CDR3 spans 13 amino acids. The germline gives CDR1 DFQATT, CDR2 SNEGSKA (reference sequence). V shed 7 bases, J shed 6 bases, and the junction held 7 bases outside the gene matches. The CDR3 region is CSVARGGVNEQFF. CDR3 DNA: TGCAGTGTCGCGCGGGGGGGTGTCAATGAGCAGTTCTTC.

CDR3 nucleotides: TGCAGTGCTAGCGATAGCCTAGCCTACAATGAGCAGTTCTTC. It encodes CSASDSLAYNEQFF. The gene calls are TRBV20-1 and TRBJ2-1; D unresolved. CDR1 and CDR2 from the germline V gene are DFQATT and SNEGSKA (reference sequence). The V gene lost 3 bases and the J gene lost 2 bases, with 11 bases spanning the gap. This CDR3 has 14 amino acids.

V gene TRBV7-9 combines with J gene TRBJ2-3; D possibly corresponds to TRBD2 (5 bases). Looked up from germline, CDR1 is SEHNR and CDR2 is FQNEAQ (reference sequence). The length of the CDR3 is 14 residues. The V end was cut by 7 bases, the J end by 6 bases, with 17 bases between. CDR3 in amino acids: CASTPTVPGDTQYF. In DNA form, the CDR3 reads TGTGCCAGCACACCAACTGTTCCGGGGGATACGCAGTATTTT.

The chain employs TRBV9 and TRBJ2-1; possible D gene TRBD2, 5 bases. The V end was cut by 4 bases, the J end by 8 bases, with 19 bases between. The CDR3 runs 15 residues. Germline CDR1 and CDR2: SGDLS and YYNGEE. The CDR3 region is CASSTTDWDLDEQFF. CDR3 DNA sequence: TGTGCCAGCAGCACCACGGACTGGGATTTGGATGAGCAGTTCTTC. The whole variable domain, filled in from reference TRBV9 and TRBJ2-1, reads DSGVTQTPKHLITATGQRVTLRCSPRSGDLSVYWYQQSLDQGLQFLIQYYNGEERAKGNILERFSAQQFPDLHSELNLSSLELGDSALYFCASSTTDWDLDEQFFGPGTRLTVL.

This rearrangement joins TRBV3-1 to TRBJ1-2; D unresolved. The CDR3 runs 16 residues. Trimming took off 2 bases at V and 2 bases at J, with 15 bases between the two ends. Germline V gene lookup returns CDR1 LGHDT and CDR2 YNNKEL (reference sequence). CDR3 sequence (DNA): TGTGCCAGCAGCCAACCTCCCGGACGAGGGAACTATGGCTACACCTTC. Encoded protein: CASSQPPGRGNYGYTF.

The table lists this clonotype with a few counts. The V call is TRBV7-2, the J call TRBJ2-6; a weak D match, TRBD1 (5 bases). V lost 5 bases, J lost 0 bases, and 8 bases lay in between. This CDR3 has 15 amino acids. CDR1 is SGHTA, CDR2 FQGNSA, per germline. This chain's CDR3 is CASSLRVSGANVLTF. The CDR3 DNA reads as TGTGCCAGCAGCCTCAGGGTCTCTGGGGCCAACGTCCTGACTTTC.

V usage is TRBV29-1 and J usage is TRBJ2-2, with 11 bases that match TRBD2. Germline V gene lookup returns CDR1 SQVTM and CDR2 ANQGSEA. V trimming: 5 bases; J trimming: 2 bases; junction bases outside the gene matches: 16. The CDR3 totals 19 residues. CDR3 amino acids: CSVMRSLAGGPPNTGELFF. Written as DNA, the CDR3 is TGCAGCGTTATGCGATCTTTAGCGGGGGGGCCGCCTAACACCGGGGAGCTGTTTTTT.

This clonotype was detected a few times. CDR3 in DNA: TGCAGCGTTGAAGATCCGGGGACCGGGGAGCTGTTTTTT. Protein product: CSVEDPGTGELFF. The rearrangement uses TRBV29-1 and TRBJ2-2; tentatively, D is TRBD2 (5 bases). With 0 bases removed from V and 5 bases from J, the gap between germline ends came to 7 bases. The CDR3 is 13 amino acids. Germline-derived CDR1 and CDR2 are SQVTM and ANQGSEA.

This clonotype was found a few times. This chain links TRBV12-3 or TRBV12-4 with TRBJ1-2; weak D call: TRBD1 (6 bases). The CDR3 length is 12 residues. V lost 7 bases to trimming and J lost 2 bases, with 8 bases between them. The CDR3 DNA is TGTGCCAGCATTGGACAGAACTATGGCTACACCTTC. This codes for CASIGQNYGYTF.

This clonotype has just a few counts. This rearrangement joins TRBV25-1 to TRBJ1-2; TRBD1 aligns across 7 bases. Germline assignment: CDR1 MGHDK and CDR2 SYGVNS. With V trimmed by 3 bases and J by 2 bases, 6 bases remained unmatched. The length of the CDR3 is 15 residues. The CDR3 bases are TGTGCCAGCAGTGATAACAGGGGCCTCAACTATGGCTACACCTTC. It is translated as CASSDNRGLNYGYTF.

The chain uses TRBV5-1 and TRBJ1-2; D gene ambiguous. CDR1 SGHRS and CDR2 YFSETQ come from the germline V gene. V was trimmed by 3 bases and J by 4 bases, leaving 25 bases between them. This CDR3 has 18 amino acids. Written as DNA, the CDR3 is TGCGCCAGCAGCTCCCTCTCAGATCTGGGAGGCTCTGTCTATGGCTACACCTTC. Protein: CASSSLSDLGGSVYGYTF.

J is TRBJ1-1 and V is TRBV14; TRBD1 agrees at 7 bases. This CDR3 spans 13 amino acids. The germline CDR1 and CDR2 sequences are SGHDN and FVKESK. V shed 7 bases, J shed 6 bases, and the junction held 8 bases outside the gene matches. The CDR3 sequence: CASTAGGYAEAFF. In DNA form, the CDR3 reads TGTGCCAGCACGGCAGGGGGGTACGCTGAAGCTTTCTTT.

This clonotype has just one count. The V gene is TRBV2, the J gene TRBJ2-6, with a possible D match to TRBD1 (5 bases). The CDR3 is 15 amino acids. CDR1 is SNHLY and CDR2 is FYNNEI in the germline V gene. V was pared by 7 bases and J by 1 base, with 11 bases between. The CDR3 DNA follows: TGTGCCAGCACGACCCAGGGTTCTGGGGCCAACGTCCTGACTTTC. It translates to CASTTQGSGANVLTF.

V and J are TRBV12-3 or TRBV12-4 and TRBJ2-3, with D perhaps TRBD2 (5 bases). The CDR3 contains 14 residues. V lost 6 bases to trimming and J lost 4 bases, with 14 bases between them. The CDR3 nucleotides read TGTGCCAGCAGCCGCCCTAGCAAAGCAGATACGCAGTATTTT. Encoded protein: CASSRPSKADTQYF.

The genes are TRBV30 and TRBJ1-1; the D is unclear. The germline V and J ends were trimmed by 3 bases and 4 bases, with 12 bases remaining between them. The V gene's germline CDR1 is GTSNPN and CDR2 SVGIG (reference sequence). The CDR3 is made up of 13 amino acids. CDR3 in DNA: TGTGCCTGGAGCGAGGTCCTGGGCACTGAAGCTTTCTTT. Residues: CAWSEVLGTEAFF. The full variable domain, rest sourced from reference TRBV30 and TRBJ1-1, is SQTIHQWPATLVQPVGSPLSLECTVEGTSNPNLYWYRQAAGRGLQLLFYSVGIGQISSEVPQNLSASRPQDRQFILSSKKLLLSDSGFYLCAWSEVLGTEAFFGQGTRLTVV.

The chain couples TRBV4-1 to TRBJ2-7; D is unclear. The DNA end lines up better with TRBJ2-4; the J call may be wrong. Germline loops: CDR1 MGHRA, CDR2 YSYEKL. This CDR3 is built from 17 residues. In DNA form, the CDR3 reads TGCGCCAGCAGCCAAGGGAACCCTCCGAGCGCCAAAAACATTCAGTACTTC. It is translated as CASSQGNPPSAKNIQYF.

The J gene is TRBJ2-7, the V gene TRBV20-1; D perhaps matches TRBD2 (6 bases). CDR3 length equals 13 residues. V lost 5 bases to trimming and J lost 3 bases, with 14 bases between them. The germline gives CDR1 DFQATT, CDR2 SNEGSKA (reference sequence). The CDR3 nucleotides read TGCAGTGCTCTAACGGGAGTCCACTACGAGCAGTACTTC. Encoded protein: CSALTGVHYEQYF.